These 32 T cell receptor beta chains were all obtained from the same sample, sequenced in a study of T cell repertoires in cytomegalovirus infection. TCRdb processed the reads anew with MiXCR; each CDR3 protein has one entry. This table holds about 600,000 distinct CDR3 sequences, 20% to 25% found once. The sample consisted of CD8+ T cells from PBMCs. Receptor source: a human donor in good health (CMV status not recorded). Some clones in this sample may be carry-over from other donors' samples.

This CDR3 is CASSLDWVTSSGANVLTF. The CDR3 nucleotides are TGTGCCAGCAGCTTAGATTGGGTAACGAGCTCTGGGGCCAACGTCCTGACTTTC. The V and J genes are TRBV7-9 and TRBJ2-6; D is unresolved. The CDR3 loop spans 18 amino acids. The V and J ends lost 1 base and 0 bases respectively, with 13 bases between them. The germline CDR1 and CDR2 sequences are SEHNR and FQNEAQ (reference sequence).

In the case of this clonotype: A much larger clone differs by one base, so this may be a read error. The chain has TRBV7-6 and TRBJ1-3; the D gene is possibly TRBD1 (6 bases). This CDR3 has 14 amino acids. Trimming left V 0 bases short and J 5 bases short, with 8 bases between. The germline gives CDR1 SGHVS, CDR2 FNYEAQ. The CDR3 coding sequence is TGTGCCAGCAGCTTAGCGACAGGAAGAAACACCATATATTTT. This sequence encodes CASSLATGRNTIYF. The full variable domain, rest sourced from reference TRBV7-6 and TRBJ1-3, is GAGVSQSPRYKVTKRGQDVALRCDPISGHVSLYWYRQALGQGPEFLTYFNYEAQQDKSGLPNDRFSAERPEGSISTLTIQRTEQRDSAMYRCASSLATGRNTIYFGEGSWLTVV.

CDR3 protein: CASSAPLGERALHF. In DNA form, the CDR3 reads TGTGCCAGCAGCGCACCTCTCGGCGAAAGGGCCCTCCACTTT. The chain carries TRBV28 and TRBJ1-6; D gene uncertain. Between the trimmed V and J ends, which lost 6 bases and 14 bases, there was a span of 20 bases. Germline CDR1 and CDR2: MDHEN and SYDVKM. CDR3 size: 14 residues.

CDR3 DNA: TGTGCCAGCAGCCTCCGGCGGGGGCGGTGGGATACGCAGTATTTT. Amino acids: CASSLRRGRWDTQYF. The chain has TRBV7-9 and TRBJ2-3, with D possibly being TRBD2 (7 bases). The V gene lost 5 bases and the J gene lost 6 bases, with 18 bases spanning the gap. From germline, CDR1 is SEHNR and CDR2 FQNEAQ (reference sequence). The CDR3 is made up of 15 amino acids.

The chain joins TRBV12-5 to TRBJ2-1, with 8 bases matching TRBD2. CDR3 length: 12 residues. Losses at the gene ends were 9 bases for V and 5 bases for J; bases not matched to a gene: 3. The germline V gene encodes CDR1 LGHNT and CDR2 FRNRAP. DNA for the CDR3: TGTGCTAGCCCGGGGGGGGACAATGAGCAGTTCTTC. As protein: CASPGGDNEQFF.

This sequence joins TRBV27 and TRBJ2-5; TRBD2 matches 7 bases. J lost 2 bases, V lost 3 bases, and 3 bases had no gene match. This CDR3 is 14 amino acids long. Per germline, CDR1 MNHEY and CDR2 SMNVEV (reference sequence). The CDR3 coding sequence is TGTGCCAGCAGTTTTGGGACTACTCAAGAGACCCAGTACTTC. Its translation: CASSFGTTQETQYF.

V and J are TRBV4-1 and TRBJ2-5; D call uncertain. Germline V lookup: CDR1 MGHRA, CDR2 YSYEKL. V was clipped by 0 bases and J by 9 bases, with 11 bases between them. The CDR3 runs 13 residues. CDR3 in amino acids: CASSQDQSKAQYF. The CDR3 nucleotides are TGCGCCAGCAGCCAAGATCAGTCCAAGGCCCAGTACTTC.

The chain combines TRBV6-5 with TRBJ2-2; D is possibly TRBD1 (6 bases). CDR1 and CDR2 (germline): MNHEY, SVGAGI. CDR3 length: 16 residues. V lost 5 bases and J lost 5, with 18 bases in between. CDR3 residues: CASSLNIGGSTGELFF. In DNA, the CDR3 is TGTGCCAGCAGTCTAAACATAGGGGGTAGTACCGGGGAGCTGTTTTTT.

This clonotype appeared a few times. CDR3 nucleotides: TGTGCCAGCAGGCTTTTTTCGGGGGGCGACACCGGGGAGCTGTTTTTT. It is translated as CASRLFSGGDTGELFF. This chain uses TRBV6-8 with TRBJ2-2, with D perhaps TRBD2 (7 bases). The CDR3 extends over 16 amino acids. V was cut by 6 bases and J by 3 bases, with 17 bases left in between. Per germline, CDR1 MNHGY and CDR2 SAAAGT.

This clonotype was recorded at least ten times. J is TRBJ1-5 and V is TRBV7-9; 7 bases align to TRBD1. V dropped 5 bases and J dropped 4; count of bases not matched to a gene: 5. Germline-derived CDR1 and CDR2 are SEHNR and FQNEAQ (reference sequence). The CDR3 covers 14 residues. CDR3 region: CASSASTGNQPQHF. In nucleotides, the CDR3 is TGTGCCAGCAGCGCCTCGACAGGGAATCAGCCCCAGCATTTT.

V gene TRBV12-3 or TRBV12-4 combines with J gene TRBJ2-2; the D is unclear. V was trimmed by 7 bases and J by 7 bases, leaving 19 bases between them. The CDR3 spans 15 residues. The CDR3 DNA reads as TGTGCCAGCACCAACGGTCCAGGTACAAGCGGGGAGCTGTTTTTT. It specifies CASTNGPGTSGELFF.

This clonotype was counted many times. The CDR3 DNA reads TGTGCCAGCAGTTGGTCGAACACCGGGGAGCTGTTTTTT. It specifies CASSWSNTGELFF. V usage is TRBV5-5 and J usage is TRBJ2-2, with D unclear. Germline CDR1 is SGHKS and CDR2 is YYEKEE (reference sequence). Trimming stripped 5 bases from V and 0 bases from J, with 5 bases between. CDR3 length: 13 amino acids.

This clonotype has more than one count but fewer than ten. This chain connects TRBV27 to TRBJ2-1, with 8 bases fitting TRBD2. The germline V gene has CDR1 MNHEY and CDR2 SMNVEV (reference sequence). With 5 bases clipped from V and 6 bases from J, the junction kept 6 bases outside the gene matches. CDR3 length equals 14 residues. Here the CDR3 reads CASSGRGGLNEQFF. For the CDR3, the DNA is TGTGCCAGCAGTGGTCGGGGGGGCCTCAATGAGCAGTTCTTC.

Details on this clonotype: The CDR3 does not close with the conserved phenylalanine or tryptophan, likely indicating a read error. The limits of the CDR3 on the DNA are not certain, so only TCRdb's listed CDR3 is given. The chain has TRBV10-3 and TRBJ2-1; the DNA was not compared with TRBD1, the D call given in the table. Germline V lookup: CDR1 ENHRY, CDR2 SYGVKD. The CDR3 spans 14 residues, counting both ends. The CDR3 sequence is CAVATGITPTQVSI.

This clonotype ranks as medium-sized. The CDR3 DNA is TGTGCCAGCAGTTATAATGTGGATCAGCCCCAGCATTTT. Amino acid sequence: CASSYNVDQPQHF. The chain couples TRBV6-2 or TRBV6-3 to TRBJ1-5, with D hard to call. The V end lost 3 bases, the J end lost 5 bases, and 8 bases lay between the germline ends. Germline CDR1 reads MNHEY; CDR2 reads SVGEGT. The CDR3 consists of 13 residues.

In DNA form, the CDR3 reads TGTGCCAGCAGTATCCAGGGGGCGTCCAATGAGCAGTTCTTC. Translating gives CASSIQGASNEQFF. V gene TRBV6-5 combines with J gene TRBJ2-1; TRBD1 agrees at 8 bases. Germline trimming cut 5 bases from V and 6 bases from J; bases unmatched to any gene: 6. The length of the CDR3 is 14 residues. Germline lookup yields CDR1 MNHEY and CDR2 SVGAGI.

Turning to this clonotype: A much more abundant neighbour one base away suggests this may be a read error. The chain is built from TRBV7-9 and TRBJ2-3; D possibly corresponds to TRBD2 (5 bases). V was trimmed by 5 bases and J by 5 bases, leaving 20 bases between them. There are 16 residues in the CDR3. Germline assignment: CDR1 SEHNR and CDR2 FQNEAQ (reference sequence). The CDR3 sequence: CASSPRRTVSGDTQYF. CDR3 coding DNA: TGTGCCAGCAGCCCAAGACGGACTGTCAGTGGAGATACGCAGTATTTT.

The chain links TRBV28 to TRBJ2-5; D gene unclear. Trimming stripped 5 bases from V and 4 bases from J, with 11 bases between. Germline V gene sequence: CDR1 MDHEN, CDR2 SYDVKM. This CDR3 region has 13 residues. CDR3 coding DNA: TGTGCCAGCAGTACTACAGATGTAGAGACCCAGTACTTC. It is translated as CASSTTDVETQYF.

This clonotype was counted at least ten times. DNA for the CDR3: TGTGCCAGCAGCCAGGGAAACAATGAGCAGTTCTTC. As protein: CASSQGNNEQFF. The rearrangement links TRBV7-6 to TRBJ2-1, with D possibly matching TRBD1 (5 bases). The CDR3 extends over 12 amino acids. Trimming took off 5 bases at V and 5 bases at J, with 7 bases between the two ends. CDR1 and CDR2 (germline): SGHVS, FNYEAQ.

The table lists this clonotype with a few counts. V and J are TRBV6-5 and TRBJ2-3; TRBD2 matches 8 bases. Germline CDR1 is MNHEY and CDR2 is SVGAGI. This CDR3 has 15 residues. J was trimmed by 3 bases and V by 6 bases; bases with no gene match: 8. The CDR3 sequence is CASSATGGATDTQYF. In DNA, the CDR3 is TGTGCCAGCAGCGCCACCGGGGGGGCTACAGATACGCAGTATTTT.

The rearrangement joins TRBV7-3 to TRBJ2-1, with D unresolved. From germline, CDR1 is SGHTA and CDR2 FQGTGA. Trimming pared 0 bases from V and 5 bases from J, leaving 11 bases between. CDR3 size: 15 residues. The CDR3 protein is CASSLTDWVNNEQFF. The CDR3 region has the DNA TGTGCCAGCAGCTTAACTGATTGGGTTAACAATGAGCAGTTCTTC. The full variable domain, with the rest looked up from reference TRBV7-3 and TRBJ2-1, is GAGVSQTPSNKVTEKGKYVELRCDPISGHTALYWYRQSLGQGPEFLIYFQGTGAADDSGLPNDRFFAVRPEGSVSTLKIQRTERGDSAVYLCASSLTDWVNNEQFFGPGTRLTVL.

Only a few counts were recorded for this clonotype. CDR3 nucleotide sequence: TGTGCCAGCAGCGCGTGGGTCACAGATACGCAGTATTTT. Protein product: CASSAWVTDTQYF. The chain joins TRBV7-2 to TRBJ2-3, with D hard to call. The CDR3 is made up of 13 amino acids. Germline V lookup: CDR1 SGHTA, CDR2 FQGNSA. V lost 5 bases and J 2 bases, leaving 8 bases between the germline ends.

As to this clonotype: No conserved phenylalanine or tryptophan is present at the end of the CDR3, so a read error is the likely explanation. The CDR3 nucleotides are TGTGCCAGCACCCACCGAGGCTGGGGGCAGTTCTCC. This encodes CASTHRGWGQFS. The rearrangement uses TRBV7-8 and TRBJ2-1; the D is unclear. Trimming removed 7 bases at V and 12 bases at J, with 16 bases between. This CDR3 is 12 amino acids long. Per the germline V gene, CDR1 is SGHVS and CDR2 is FQNEAQ.

At least ten counts were recorded for this clonotype. The rearrangement uses TRBV7-9 and TRBJ1-2; no clear D gene. The V gene's germline CDR1 is SEHNR and CDR2 FQNEAQ (reference sequence). This CDR3 region has 13 residues. The germline V and J ends were trimmed by 2 bases and 5 bases, with 9 bases remaining between them. CDR3 region: CASSLIHPYGYTF. The CDR3 DNA reads as TGTGCCAGCAGCTTAATACACCCTTATGGCTACACCTTC.

The chain is built from TRBV11-2 and TRBJ2-3, with a weak D call TRBD1 (5 bases). Germline V gives CDR1 SGHAT, CDR2 FQNNGV. CDR3 length: 14 residues. Trimming removed 2 bases at V and 10 bases at J, with 16 bases between. DNA of the CDR3: TGTGCCAGCAGCTTACTGGACACCCACCGTGCGCAGTATTTT. Encoded protein: CASSLLDTHRAQYF.

This clonotype was seen more than once but under ten times. This chain connects TRBV6-5 to TRBJ1-4; no reliable D call. Trimming removed 0 bases from V and 12 bases from J, with 17 bases in between. Germline V gene sequence: CDR1 MNHEY, CDR2 SVGAGI. This CDR3 region has 15 residues. CDR3 residues: CASSYSVFGGMELFF. The CDR3, as DNA: TGTGCCAGCAGTTACTCGGTGTTCGGAGGGATGGAACTGTTTTTT.

The chain carries TRBV19 and TRBJ2-2, with 8 bases identical to TRBD2. This CDR3 spans 17 amino acids. The junction had 12 bases not matched to a gene; V was cut back by 7 bases and J by 2 bases. Germline V lookup: CDR1 LNHDA, CDR2 SQIVND (reference sequence). For the CDR3, the DNA is TGTGCCAGTACCCCTACGGATAGCGGGGTAAACACCGGGGAGCTGTTTTTT. Its protein is CASTPTDSGVNTGELFF.

This chain connects TRBV14 to TRBJ2-3; tentative D call: TRBD2 (5 bases). V lost 4 bases and J lost 1, with 15 bases in between. The CDR3 runs to 16 residues. CDR1 and CDR2 from the germline V gene are SGHDN and FVKESK. CDR3 amino acids: CASSPAGFLGTDTQYF. The DNA for the CDR3 is TGTGCCAGCAGCCCCGCGGGCTTCCTCGGCACAGATACGCAGTATTTT.

The chain joins TRBV5-6 to TRBJ1-1, with a weak D call TRBD1 (6 bases). Germline loops: CDR1 SGHDT, CDR2 YYEEEE. This CDR3 has 22 residues. The germline V and J ends were trimmed by 4 bases and 4 bases, with 38 bases remaining between them. This CDR3 reads CASSLEEGRGVLPSLGGTEAFF. For the CDR3, the DNA is TGTGCCAGCAGCCTTGAAGAGGGCCGCGGCGTCCTCCCCTCCCTAGGGGGCACTGAAGCTTTCTTT.

This clonotype was counted only a few times. The CDR3 DNA sequence: TGTGCCAGCAGCTTGACAGGGACCATATCTAACTATGGCTACACCTTC. Translation: CASSLTGTISNYGYTF. V and J are TRBV7-9 and TRBJ1-2; 7 nucleotides match TRBD1. The germline V gene has CDR1 SEHNR and CDR2 FQNEAQ (reference sequence). The V gene end was trimmed by 3 bases and the J gene end by 0 bases; junction bases not matched to a gene: 7. The CDR3 spans 16 residues. Full variable domain (rest looked up from reference TRBV7-9 and TRBJ1-2): DTGVSQNPRHKITKRGQNVTFRCDPISEHNRLYWYRQTLGQGPEFLTYFQNEAQLEKSRLLSDRFSAERPKGSFSTLEIQRTEQGDSAMYLCASSLTGTISNYGYTFGSGTRLTVV.

On this clonotype itself: Compared with germline, one end of the junction differs, possibly owing to a read error. The chain carries TRBV18 and TRBJ2-2; 7 nucleotides align to TRBD2. The CDR3 loop spans 17 amino acids. From germline, CDR1 is KGHSH and CDR2 LQKENI. CDR3 nucleotides: TGTGCCTGCTCTCCTACGTCGGGACTATCGAACACCGGGGAGCTGTTTTTT. Translation gives CACSPTSGLSNTGELFF. Variable domain in full (rest from reference TRBV18 and TRBJ2-2): NAGVMQNPRHLVRRRGQEARLRCSPMKGHSHVYWYRQLPEEGLKFMVYLQKENIIDESGMPKERFSAEFPKEGPSILRIQQVVRGDSAAYFCACSPTSGLSNTGELFFGEGSRLTVL.

The chain uses TRBV7-6 and TRBJ2-5; TRBD1 agrees at 9 bases. The trim removed 3 bases at V and 7 bases at J, leaving 9 bases unmatched. Germline CDR1 is SGHVS and CDR2 is FNYEAQ. The CDR3 totals 15 residues. The CDR3 DNA sequence: TGTGCCAGCAGCTTTGAGCCGGGACAGGGTATGACCCAGTACTTC. Amino acids: CASSFEPGQGMTQYF.